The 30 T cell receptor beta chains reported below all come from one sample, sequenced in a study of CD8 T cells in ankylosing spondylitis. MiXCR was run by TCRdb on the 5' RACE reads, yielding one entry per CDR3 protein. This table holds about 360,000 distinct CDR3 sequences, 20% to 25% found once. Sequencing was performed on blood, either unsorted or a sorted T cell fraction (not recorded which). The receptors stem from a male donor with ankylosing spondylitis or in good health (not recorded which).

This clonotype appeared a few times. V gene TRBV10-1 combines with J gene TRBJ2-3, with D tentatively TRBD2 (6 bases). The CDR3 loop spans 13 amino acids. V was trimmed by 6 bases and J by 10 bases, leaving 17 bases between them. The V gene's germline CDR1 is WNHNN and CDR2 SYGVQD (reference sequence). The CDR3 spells CASRGSHAGPQYF. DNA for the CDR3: TGCGCCAGCAGAGGCTCGCACGCGGGGCCGCAGTATTTT.

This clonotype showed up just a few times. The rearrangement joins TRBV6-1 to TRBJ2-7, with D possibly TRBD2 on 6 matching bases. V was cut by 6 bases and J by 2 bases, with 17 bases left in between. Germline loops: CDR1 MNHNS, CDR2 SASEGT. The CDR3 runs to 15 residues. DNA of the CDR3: TGTGCCAGCAGCCAAAGATTGGGACTTCCCTACGAGCAGTACTTC. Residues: CASSQRLGLPYEQYF.

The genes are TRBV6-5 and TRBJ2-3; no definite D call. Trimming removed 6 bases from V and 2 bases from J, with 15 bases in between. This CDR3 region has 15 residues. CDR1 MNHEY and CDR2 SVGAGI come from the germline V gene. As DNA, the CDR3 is TGTGCCAGCAGCTACACCAGTAGTGTCACAGATACGCAGTATTTT. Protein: CASSYTSSVTDTQYF.

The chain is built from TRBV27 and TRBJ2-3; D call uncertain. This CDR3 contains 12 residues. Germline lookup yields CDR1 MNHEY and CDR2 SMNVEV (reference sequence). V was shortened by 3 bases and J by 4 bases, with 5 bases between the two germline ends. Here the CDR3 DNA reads TGTGCCAGCAGTTTTCCCCCAGATACGCAGTATTTT. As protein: CASSFPPDTQYF.

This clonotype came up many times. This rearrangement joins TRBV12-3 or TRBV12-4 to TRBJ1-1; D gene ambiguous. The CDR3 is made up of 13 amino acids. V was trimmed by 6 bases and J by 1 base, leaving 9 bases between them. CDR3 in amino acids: CASSQPENTEAFF. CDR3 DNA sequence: TGTGCCAGCAGCCAACCAGAGAACACTGAAGCTTTCTTT.

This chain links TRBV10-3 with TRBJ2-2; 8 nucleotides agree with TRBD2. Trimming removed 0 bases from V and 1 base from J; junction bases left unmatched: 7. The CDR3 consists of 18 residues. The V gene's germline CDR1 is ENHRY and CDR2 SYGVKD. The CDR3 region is CAISESRAGVLNTGELFF. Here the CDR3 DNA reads TGTGCCATCAGTGAGTCAAGAGCGGGGGTATTGAACACCGGGGAGCTGTTTTTT.

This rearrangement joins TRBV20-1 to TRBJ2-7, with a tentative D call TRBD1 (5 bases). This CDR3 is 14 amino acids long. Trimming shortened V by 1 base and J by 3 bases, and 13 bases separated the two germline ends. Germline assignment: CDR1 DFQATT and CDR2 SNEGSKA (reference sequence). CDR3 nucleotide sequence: TGCAGTGCTAGAGCCTGGGGCATAAACTACGAGCAGTACTTC. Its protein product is CSARAWGINYEQYF.

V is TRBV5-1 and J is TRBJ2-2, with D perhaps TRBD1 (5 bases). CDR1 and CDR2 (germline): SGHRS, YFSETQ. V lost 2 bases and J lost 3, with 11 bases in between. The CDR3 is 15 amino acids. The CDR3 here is CASSLTGLDTGELFF. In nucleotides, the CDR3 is TGCGCCAGCAGCTTAACAGGTCTTGACACCGGGGAGCTGTTTTTT.

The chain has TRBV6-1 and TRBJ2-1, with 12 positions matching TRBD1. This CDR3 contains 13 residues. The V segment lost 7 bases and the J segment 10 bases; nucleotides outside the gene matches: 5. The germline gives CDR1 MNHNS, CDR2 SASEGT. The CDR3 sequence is CASMGQGAGEQFF. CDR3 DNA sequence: TGTGCCAGCATGGGACAGGGGGCAGGGGAGCAGTTCTTC.

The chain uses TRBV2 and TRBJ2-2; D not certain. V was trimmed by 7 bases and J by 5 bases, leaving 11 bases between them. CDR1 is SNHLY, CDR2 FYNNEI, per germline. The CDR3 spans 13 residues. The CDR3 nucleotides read TGTGCCAGCATGGCCCTGGGGACCGGGGAGCTGTTTTTT. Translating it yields CASMALGTGELFF.

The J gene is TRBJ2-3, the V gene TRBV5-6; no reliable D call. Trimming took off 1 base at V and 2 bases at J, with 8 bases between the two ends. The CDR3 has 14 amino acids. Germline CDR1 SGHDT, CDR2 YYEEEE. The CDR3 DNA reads TGTGCCAGCAGCTTGAGAGTCCCCACAGATACGCAGTATTTT. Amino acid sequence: CASSLRVPTDTQYF. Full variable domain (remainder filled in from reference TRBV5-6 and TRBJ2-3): DAGVTQSPTHLIKTRGQQVTLRCSPKSGHDTVSWYQQALGQGPQFIFQYYEEEERQRGNFPDRFSGHQFPNYSSELNVNALLLGDSALYLCASSLRVPTDTQYFGPGTRLTVL.

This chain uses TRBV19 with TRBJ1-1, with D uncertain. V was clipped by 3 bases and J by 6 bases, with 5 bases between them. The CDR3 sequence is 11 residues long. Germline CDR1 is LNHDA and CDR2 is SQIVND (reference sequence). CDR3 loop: CASSIGAEAFF. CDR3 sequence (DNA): TGTGCCAGTAGTATCGGAGCTGAAGCTTTCTTT.

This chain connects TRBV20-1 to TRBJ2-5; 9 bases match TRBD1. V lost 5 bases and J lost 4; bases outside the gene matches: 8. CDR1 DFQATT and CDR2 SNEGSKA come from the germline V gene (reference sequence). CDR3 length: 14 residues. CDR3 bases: TGCAGTGCTTTCACCGGGACAGGGCTAGAGACCCAGTACTTC. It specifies CSAFTGTGLETQYF.

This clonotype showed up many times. DNA of the CDR3: TGCAGTGCTAGGGGGACAGGGGGCCTCTACAATGAGCAGTTCTTC. Protein sequence: CSARGTGGLYNEQFF. The rearrangement joins TRBV20-1 to TRBJ2-1, with 12 bases fitting TRBD1. The trim removed 3 bases at V and 3 bases at J, leaving 3 bases unmatched. CDR3 length: 15 residues. Germline V CDR1 and CDR2: DFQATT, SNEGSKA (reference sequence).

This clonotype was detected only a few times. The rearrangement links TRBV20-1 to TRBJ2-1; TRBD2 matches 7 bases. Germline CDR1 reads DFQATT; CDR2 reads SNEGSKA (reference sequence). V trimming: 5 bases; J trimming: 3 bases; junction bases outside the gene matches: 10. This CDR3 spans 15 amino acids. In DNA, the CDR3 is TGCAGTGCTTCCCAAACCCCGGGGGGCTACAATGAGCAGTTCTTC. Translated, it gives CSASQTPGGYNEQFF.

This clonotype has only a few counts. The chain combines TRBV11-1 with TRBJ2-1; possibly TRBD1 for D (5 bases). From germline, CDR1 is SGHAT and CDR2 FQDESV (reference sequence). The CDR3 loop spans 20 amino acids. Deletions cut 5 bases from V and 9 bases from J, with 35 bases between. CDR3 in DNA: TGTGCCAGCAGCCCCCCTCTTGCTTCGGAACCATATCTACGAAGGGGTGAGCAGTTCTTC. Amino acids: CASSPPLASEPYLRRGEQFF.

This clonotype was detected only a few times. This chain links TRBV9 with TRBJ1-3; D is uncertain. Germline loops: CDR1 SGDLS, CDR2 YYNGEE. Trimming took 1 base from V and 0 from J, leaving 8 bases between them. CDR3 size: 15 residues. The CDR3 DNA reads TGTGCCAGCAGCGTATCTGGTAGCTCTGGAAACACCATATATTTT. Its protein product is CASSVSGSSGNTIYF.

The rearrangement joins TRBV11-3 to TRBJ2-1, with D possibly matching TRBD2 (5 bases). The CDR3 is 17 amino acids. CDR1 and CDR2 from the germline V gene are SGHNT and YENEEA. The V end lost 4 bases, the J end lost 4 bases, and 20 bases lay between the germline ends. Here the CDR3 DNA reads TGTGCCAGCAGCTCTCAGCCTCCGGGATTCGGTTACAATGAGCAGTTCTTC. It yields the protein CASSSQPPGFGYNEQFF.

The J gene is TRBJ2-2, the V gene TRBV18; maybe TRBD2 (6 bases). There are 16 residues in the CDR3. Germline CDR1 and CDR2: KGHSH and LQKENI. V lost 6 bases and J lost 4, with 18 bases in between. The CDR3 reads CASSQVEGIVTGELFF. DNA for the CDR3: TGTGCCAGCTCGCAAGTGGAGGGGATTGTCACCGGGGAGCTGTTTTTT.

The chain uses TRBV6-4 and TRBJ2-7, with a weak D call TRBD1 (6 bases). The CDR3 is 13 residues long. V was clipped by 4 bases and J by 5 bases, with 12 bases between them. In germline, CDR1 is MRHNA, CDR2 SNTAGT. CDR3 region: CASSARNRDEQYF. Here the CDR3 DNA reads TGTGCCAGCAGTGCCCGCAACAGGGACGAGCAGTACTTC.

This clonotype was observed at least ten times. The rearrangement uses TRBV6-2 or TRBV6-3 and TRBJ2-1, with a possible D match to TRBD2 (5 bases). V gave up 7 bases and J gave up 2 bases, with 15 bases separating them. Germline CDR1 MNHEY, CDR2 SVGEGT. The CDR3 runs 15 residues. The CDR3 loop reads CASTRTPEAYNEQFF. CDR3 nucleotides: TGTGCCAGCACCAGGACTCCCGAGGCCTACAATGAGCAGTTCTTC.

CDR3: CASSHAGPLETQYF. CDR3 bases: TGTGCCAGCAGCCATGCTGGTCCCCTGGAGACCCAGTACTTC. The rearrangement joins TRBV3-1 to TRBJ2-5; D ambiguous. Germline CDR1 LGHDT, CDR2 YNNKEL (reference sequence). CDR3 length: 14 amino acids. The ends were cut back, 3 bases at V and 5 bases at J, with 13 bases in the middle.

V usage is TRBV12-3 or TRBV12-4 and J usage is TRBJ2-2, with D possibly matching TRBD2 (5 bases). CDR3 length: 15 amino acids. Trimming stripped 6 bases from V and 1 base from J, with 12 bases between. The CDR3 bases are TGTGCCAGCAGGCCCTGGGAGCGGAACACCGGGGAGCTGTTTTTT. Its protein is CASRPWERNTGELFF.

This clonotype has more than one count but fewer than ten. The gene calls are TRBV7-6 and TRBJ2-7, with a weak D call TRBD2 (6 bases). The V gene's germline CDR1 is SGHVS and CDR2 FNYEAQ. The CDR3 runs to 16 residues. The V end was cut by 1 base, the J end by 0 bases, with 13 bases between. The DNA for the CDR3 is TGTGCCAGCAGCTTAGTTTCTGACGGGAGCTCCTACGAGCAGTACTTC. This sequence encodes CASSLVSDGSSYEQYF.

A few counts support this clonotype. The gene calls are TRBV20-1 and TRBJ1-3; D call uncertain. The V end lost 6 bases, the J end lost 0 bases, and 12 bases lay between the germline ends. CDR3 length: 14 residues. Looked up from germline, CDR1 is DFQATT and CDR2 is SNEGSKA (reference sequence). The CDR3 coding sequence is TGCAGTGCCGGTGAAAGTAGCTCTGGAAACACCATATATTTT. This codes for CSAGESSSGNTIYF.

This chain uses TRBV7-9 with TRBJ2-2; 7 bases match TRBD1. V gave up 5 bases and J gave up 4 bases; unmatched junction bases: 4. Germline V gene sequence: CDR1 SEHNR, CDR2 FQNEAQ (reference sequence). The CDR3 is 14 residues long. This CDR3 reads CASSPGTATGELFF. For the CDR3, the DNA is TGTGCCAGCAGCCCAGGGACAGCCACCGGGGAGCTGTTTTTT.

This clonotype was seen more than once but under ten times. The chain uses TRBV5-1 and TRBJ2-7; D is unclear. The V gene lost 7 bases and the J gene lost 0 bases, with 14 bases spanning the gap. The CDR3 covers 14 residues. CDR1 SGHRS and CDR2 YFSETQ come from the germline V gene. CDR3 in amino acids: CASSDVRLSYEQYF. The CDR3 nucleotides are TGCGCCAGCTCCGACGTCCGGCTCTCCTACGAGCAGTACTTC.

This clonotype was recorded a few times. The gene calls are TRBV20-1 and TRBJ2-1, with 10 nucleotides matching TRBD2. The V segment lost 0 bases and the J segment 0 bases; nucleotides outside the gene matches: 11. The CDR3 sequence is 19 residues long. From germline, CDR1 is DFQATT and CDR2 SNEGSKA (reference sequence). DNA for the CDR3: TGCAGTGCTAGAGATATTCTAGCGGGGGATCCAAGCTCCTACAATGAGCAGTTCTTC. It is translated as CSARDILAGDPSSYNEQFF.

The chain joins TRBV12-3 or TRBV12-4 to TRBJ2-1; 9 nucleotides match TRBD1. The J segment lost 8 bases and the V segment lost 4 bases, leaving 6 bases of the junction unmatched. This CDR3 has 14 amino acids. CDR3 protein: CASSSDRGGYEQFF. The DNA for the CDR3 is TGTGCCAGCAGTTCGGACAGGGGTGGCTATGAGCAGTTCTTC.

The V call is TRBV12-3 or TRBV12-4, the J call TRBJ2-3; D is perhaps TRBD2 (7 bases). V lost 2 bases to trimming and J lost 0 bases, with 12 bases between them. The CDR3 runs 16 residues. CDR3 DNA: TGTGCCAGCAGTTTATTCGCGGGGGCTAGCACAGATACGCAGTATTTT. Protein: CASSLFAGASTDTQYF.